The 8 T cell receptor beta chains presented below share a single source sample, sequenced in a study of early T cells in non-severe SARS-CoV-2 infection. TCRdb reprocessed the 5' RACE reads with MiXCR, giving one entry per CDR3 protein. The sample lists more than 85,000 distinct CDR3 sequences, 10% to 15% occurring once. The sample here was whole blood, taken at baseline. These receptors were collected from an adult who was a healthcare worker with PCR-confirmed SARS-CoV-2 infection or an uninfected control (not recorded which).

The chain joins TRBV2 to TRBJ1-4; a possible D gene is TRBD1 (5 bases). Germline V CDR1 and CDR2: SNHLY, FYNNEI. This CDR3 spans 14 amino acids. Trimming cost V 8 bases and J 4 bases, with 14 bases left between them. The CDR3 sequence is CASGQAPLNEKLFF. The CDR3 bases are TGTGCCAGCGGACAAGCTCCTCTTAATGAAAAACTGTTTTTT.

The V call is TRBV24-1, the J call TRBJ2-3, with TRBD2 identical over 11 bases. The CDR3 extends over 17 amino acids. The junction had 5 bases not matched to a gene; V was cut back by 1 base and J by 3 bases. Germline CDR1 and CDR2: KGHDR and SFDVKD. The CDR3 region has the DNA TGTGCCACCAGTGATTTCGCTAGCGGGAGGCGGACAGATACGCAGTATTTT. It encodes CATSDFASGRRTDTQYF.

The V gene is TRBV12-3 or TRBV12-4, the J gene TRBJ2-7; 8 nucleotides line up with TRBD2. The CDR3 extends over 16 amino acids. V lost 1 base to trimming and J lost 2 bases; unmatched junction nucleotides: 7. The CDR3 sequence: CASSLVAGGPAYEQYF. The CDR3 nucleotides read TGTGCCAGCAGTTTAGTCGCGGGGGGCCCCGCCTACGAGCAGTACTTC.

The rearrangement links TRBV27 to TRBJ2-3, with TRBD1 identical over 7 bases. Germline assignment: CDR1 MNHEY and CDR2 SMNVEV (reference sequence). CDR3 length equals 14 residues. Losses at the gene ends were 4 bases for V and 4 bases for J; bases not matched to a gene: 5. CDR3: CASSSTGDPDTQYF. In DNA, the CDR3 is TGTGCCAGCAGTTCAACAGGGGACCCAGATACGCAGTATTTT.

This clonotype was picked up a small number of times. The chain links TRBV11-2 to TRBJ1-2; perhaps TRBD1 as D (5 bases). CDR1 is SGHAT, CDR2 FQNNGV, per germline. The CDR3 contains 13 residues. V dropped 3 bases and J dropped 7 bases, with 12 bases sitting between them. The CDR3 protein is CASSFQGRVGYTF. In DNA form, the CDR3 reads TGTGCCAGCAGCTTTCAGGGCAGGGTTGGCTACACCTTC.

This clonotype was counted between two and nine times. The chain recombines TRBV7-9 with TRBJ2-2, with a weak D call TRBD1 (5 bases). V gave up 7 bases and J gave up 0 bases, with 15 bases separating them. Germline lookup yields CDR1 SEHNR and CDR2 FQNEAQ (reference sequence). This CDR3 contains 16 residues. The CDR3 protein is CASTGWAGPNTGELFF. CDR3 nucleotides: TGTGCCAGCACCGGATGGGCAGGGCCGAACACCGGGGAGCTGTTTTTT.

The chain has TRBV7-8 and TRBJ1-2; D is unresolved. Germline CDR1 SGHVS, CDR2 FQNEAQ. The ends were cut back, 1 base at V and 0 bases at J, with 12 bases in the middle. This CDR3 contains 16 residues. The DNA of the CDR3 is TGTGCCAGCAGCTTAGATGGGCTCCAGGCTAACTATGGCTACACCTTC. As protein: CASSLDGLQANYGYTF.

J is TRBJ2-1 and V is TRBV7-6; tentative D call: TRBD1 (5 bases). The CDR3 contains 16 residues. Germline-derived CDR1 and CDR2 are SGHVS and FNYEAQ. Between the trimmed V and J ends, which lost 5 bases and 2 bases, there was a span of 16 bases. CDR3 sequence (DNA): TGTGCCAGCAGCCCCGCGGCAGGGTTACCCTACAATGAGCAGTTCTTC. Protein sequence: CASSPAAGLPYNEQFF.